This T cell receptor beta chain emerged from a study of a mutant IDH1 vaccine in newly diagnosed glioma. Study details: Beginning 4-6 weeks after radiotherapy alone, or with temozolomide cycles, vaccination took place. Visit V12 was scheduled at week 35 and visit V13 at week 47.

As concerns this clone: The antigen is unknown.

Time point specified: week 47, end of study. A single vaccine dose contained 300 ug of mutant IDH1 20-mer peptide, and topical imiquimod was used with it. Eight vaccinations reached patients in weeks 1, 3, 5, 7, 11, 15, 19 and 23. Germline V gives CDR1 SGHAT, CDR2 FQNNGV. The junction had 4 bases not matched to a gene; V was cut back by 4 bases and J by 10 bases. The length of the CDR3 is 13 residues. Sequenced by immunoSEQ multiplex PCR; TCRdb stores in-frame clones only, minus some. This sample has 31,000 or so clones; roughly four fifths occur once, and the top ten carry about 28%. The sample consisted of PBMCs, taken from a glioma patient whose treatment included an IDH1 peptide vaccine. The chain has TRBV11-2 and TRBJ1-6, with 7 bases fitting TRBD1. The source is a man aged 25 to 40 with glioma. The chain's CDR3 is CASSYTGESPLHF. CDR3 nucleotides: TGTGCCAGCAGCTATACAGGGGAATCACCCCTCCACTTT.